These 21 T cell receptor beta chains were sequenced from one sample in a study of human T cells and chemical hapten exposure. Time point denoted: pre-sensitization, week 0. Treatment described: therapeutic diphenylcyclopropenone sensitization with weekly scalp DPC. TCRdb used MiXCR to reprocess the RACE reads, holding one entry per CDR3 protein. The sample records approximately 77,000 distinct CDR3 sequences, 13% to 15% being singletons. The material sequenced was whole blood, taken in connection with sensitization to the hapten diphenylcyclopropenone (DPC). The receptors stem from a woman aged 45-60 years with alopecia areata. Some clones in this sample may be carry-over from other donors' samples.

The gene calls are TRBV29-1 and TRBJ2-1, with 7 bases lining up with TRBD1. Trimming cost V 7 bases and J 10 bases; bases outside gene matches: 10. Germline V lookup: CDR1 SQVTM, CDR2 ANQGSEA. The CDR3 loop spans 12 amino acids. The CDR3 bases are TGCAGCGCCACCCCACCGGGACAGGAGCAGTTCTTC. Its translation: CSATPPGQEQFF.

This clonotype was seen many times. V usage is TRBV7-9 and J usage is TRBJ2-2; TRBD2 agrees at 9 bases. V gave up 4 bases and J gave up 6 bases; unmatched junction bases: 15. The CDR3 is 18 amino acids. Per the germline V gene, CDR1 is SEHNR and CDR2 is FQNEAQ (reference sequence). CDR3 bases: TGTGCCAGCAGCTCAAACGGCGTAGCGGGAGCGTACCCCGGGGAGCTGTTTTTT. Translation gives CASSSNGVAGAYPGELFF.

This clonotype was found a few times. J is TRBJ2-7 and V is TRBV6-1; D is perhaps TRBD1 (5 bases). This CDR3 spans 15 amino acids. V shed 7 bases and J shed 0 bases, with 16 bases lying between them. The germline V gene encodes CDR1 MNHNS and CDR2 SASEGT. CDR3 region: CASTNRQGSSYEQYF. In DNA form, the CDR3 reads TGTGCCAGCACCAACCGGCAGGGTAGCTCCTACGAGCAGTACTTC.

J is TRBJ1-5 and V is TRBV20-1; D might be TRBD1 (6 bases). V gave up 6 bases and J gave up 4 bases, with 10 bases separating them. Germline values: CDR1 DFQATT, CDR2 SNEGSKA (reference sequence). The CDR3 runs to 12 residues. CDR3 sequence reads: CSAAGTNQPQHF. The CDR3, as DNA: TGCAGTGCCGCCGGGACAAATCAGCCCCAGCATTTT.

This clonotype was observed a handful of times. The J gene is TRBJ1-5, the V gene TRBV6-5, with D possibly matching TRBD1 (6 bases). V was shortened by 5 bases and J by 7 bases, with 15 bases between the two germline ends. The V gene's germline CDR1 is MNHEY and CDR2 SVGAGI. This CDR3 has 14 residues. CDR3 sequence (DNA): TGTGCCAGCAGTGAAATAGGGGGAGGGCAGCCCCAGCATTTT. Residues: CASSEIGGGQPQHF.

This clonotype was recorded many times. V is TRBV12-3 or TRBV12-4 and J is TRBJ2-3; no clear D. The CDR3 totals 14 residues. With 5 bases removed from V and 2 bases from J, the gap between germline ends came to 11 bases. The DNA for the CDR3 is TGTGCCAGCAGTCTGAGCAGGTTCACAGATACGCAGTATTTT. Protein: CASSLSRFTDTQYF.

The CDR3 region is CASSAAGDSPFYEQYF. In nucleotides, the CDR3 is TGTGCCAGCAGCGCTGCCGGTGACTCACCCTTCTACGAGCAGTACTTC. The chain links TRBV5-6 to TRBJ2-7; D unresolved. The V end was cut by 4 bases, the J end by 3 bases, with 20 bases between. Germline V CDR1 and CDR2: SGHDT, YYEEEE. The CDR3 runs 16 residues.

This clonotype turned up a few times. The rearrangement links TRBV5-1 to TRBJ1-1; D is ambiguous. The germline V gene has CDR1 SGHRS and CDR2 YFSETQ. This CDR3 has 16 residues. The V end was cut by 4 bases, the J end by 1 base, with 17 bases between. CDR3 residues: CASSPGLRVPNTEAFF. The CDR3 DNA sequence: TGCGCCAGCAGCCCCGGTCTTAGGGTCCCGAACACTGAAGCTTTCTTT.

In this sample, this clonotype turned up a few times. V is TRBV29-1 and J is TRBJ1-5, with 8 bases fitting TRBD1. The junction had 9 bases not matched to a gene; V was cut back by 4 bases and J by 7 bases. The V gene's germline CDR1 is SQVTM and CDR2 ANQGSEA. The length of the CDR3 is 14 residues. CDR3 loop: CSVASAGGQQPQHF. CDR3 in DNA: TGCAGCGTTGCCTCAGCAGGGGGCCAACAGCCCCAGCATTTT. The full variable domain, with the rest looked up from reference TRBV29-1 and TRBJ1-5, is SAVISQKPSRDICQRGTSLTIQCQVDSQVTMMFWYRQQPGQSLTLIATANQGSEATYESGFVIDKFPISRPNLTFSTLTVSNMSPEDSSIYLCSVASAGGQQPQHFGDGTRLSIL.

The V call is TRBV29-1, the J call TRBJ1-6; the D gene is possibly TRBD1 (5 bases). V gave up 1 base and J gave up 15 bases, with 10 bases separating them. From germline, CDR1 is SQVTM and CDR2 ANQGSEA. The CDR3 has 11 amino acids. This CDR3 is CSVEVAGVLHF. The CDR3 nucleotides are TGCAGCGTTGAAGTGGCGGGGGTCCTCCACTTT.

The chain uses TRBV29-1 and TRBJ1-1; tentatively, D is TRBD1 (6 bases). This CDR3 has 14 residues. Trimming removed 1 base at V and 5 bases at J, with 14 bases between. From germline, CDR1 is SQVTM and CDR2 ANQGSEA. The CDR3 DNA sequence: TGCAGCGTTGAAGTCGGGGGCGCGGGGACTGAAGCTTTCTTT. This gives the protein CSVEVGGAGTEAFF.

The chain uses TRBV20-1 and TRBJ1-5; D unclear. Between the trimmed V and J ends, which lost 6 bases and 6 bases, there was a span of 12 bases. Per the germline V gene, CDR1 is DFQATT and CDR2 is SNEGSKA (reference sequence). This CDR3 has 12 amino acids. CDR3 sequence reads: CSAVMSSQPQHF. The DNA for the CDR3 is TGCAGTGCCGTAATGAGTTCTCAGCCCCAGCATTTT.

This sequence joins TRBV18 and TRBJ1-5, with 9 bases lining up with TRBD1. The trim removed 4 bases at V and 7 bases at J, leaving 5 bases unmatched. Germline V gives CDR1 KGHSH, CDR2 LQKENI. The CDR3 runs 14 residues. This CDR3 reads CASSQWTGDQPQHF. CDR3 bases: TGTGCCAGCTCACAGTGGACAGGGGACCAGCCCCAGCATTTT. Full variable domain (rest looked up from reference TRBV18 and TRBJ1-5): NAGVMQNPRHLVRRRGQEARLRCSPMKGHSHVYWYRQLPEEGLKFMVYLQKENIIDESGMPKERFSAEFPKEGPSILRIQQVVRGDSAAYFCASSQWTGDQPQHFGDGTRLSIL.

There are a few counts of this clonotype. The chain recombines TRBV19 with TRBJ2-3; D is perhaps TRBD2 (5 bases). Trimming stripped 4 bases from V and 2 bases from J, with 13 bases between. The CDR3 runs 15 residues. Germline V gene data show CDR1 as LNHDA and CDR2 as SQIVND (reference sequence). Here the CDR3 DNA reads TGTGCCAGTAGTAGGACCGACGACTACACAGATACGCAGTATTTT. Translation gives CASSRTDDYTDTQYF.

This clonotype was counted at least ten times. The V and J genes are TRBV20-1 and TRBJ1-3, with 8 bases fitting TRBD1. With V trimmed by 3 bases and J by 0 bases, 4 bases remained unmatched. The CDR3 covers 15 residues. Germline lookup yields CDR1 DFQATT and CDR2 SNEGSKA (reference sequence). CDR3 sequence (DNA): TGCAGTGCTAGTACAGGGGGGAACTCTGGAAACACCATATATTTT. Translation: CSASTGGNSGNTIYF.

This clonotype has a handful of counts. The chain combines TRBV18 with TRBJ1-2; no reliable D call. CDR3 length: 12 amino acids. Germline V CDR1 and CDR2: KGHSH, LQKENI. V lost 3 bases and J lost 8, with 10 bases in between. The DNA for the CDR3 is TGTGCCAGCTCACCGGCAGTCTCCGGCTACACCTTC. Translated: CASSPAVSGYTF.

In this sample, this clonotype turned up a few times. The genes are TRBV18 and TRBJ2-1; D unresolved. This CDR3 has 11 residues. Germline values: CDR1 KGHSH, CDR2 LQKENI. Deletions cut 6 bases from V and 10 bases from J, with 10 bases between. The CDR3 nucleotides are TGTGCCAGCTCCCCGACCGGGGAGCAGTTCTTC. This translates into CASSPTGEQFF.

This clonotype came up a few times. V and J are TRBV10-3 and TRBJ2-7; D may be TRBD2 (5 bases). The CDR3 has 14 residues. From germline, CDR1 is ENHRY and CDR2 SYGVKD. V was cut by 6 bases and J by 2 bases, with 14 bases left in between. This CDR3 is CAIRPDRGTYEQYF. For the CDR3, the DNA is TGTGCCATCAGACCCGACCGGGGAACCTACGAGCAGTACTTC.

The sample holds a few counts of this clonotype. The chain links TRBV11-2 to TRBJ2-6; no clear D gene. Germline CDR1 is SGHAT and CDR2 is FQNNGV. CDR3 length: 13 amino acids. V dropped 5 bases and J dropped 2 bases, with 4 bases sitting between them. DNA for the CDR3: TGTGCCAGCAGCCGCCCTGGGGCCAACGTCCTGACTTTC. Amino acids: CASSRPGANVLTF.

This clonotype was counted between two and nine times. The rearrangement links TRBV11-2 to TRBJ2-4; the D is unclear. V lost 6 bases to trimming and J lost 3 bases, with 9 bases between them. This CDR3 comprises 13 residues. Germline V gene sequence: CDR1 SGHAT, CDR2 FQNNGV. The CDR3 is CASSWSDKNIQYF. Written as DNA, the CDR3 is TGTGCCAGCAGTTGGAGTGACAAAAACATTCAGTACTTC. Complete variable domain (other parts from reference TRBV11-2 and TRBJ2-4): EAGVAQSPRYKIIEKRQSVAFWCNPISGHATLYWYQQILGQGPKLLIQFQNNGVVDDSQLPKDRFSAERLKGVDSTLKIQPAKLEDSAVYLCASSWSDKNIQYFGAGTRLSVL.

This chain joins TRBV28 and TRBJ2-4; tentatively, D is TRBD2 (5 bases). With 3 bases removed from V and 7 bases from J, the gap between germline ends came to 16 bases. The germline V gene has CDR1 MDHEN and CDR2 SYDVKM. The CDR3 is 15 amino acids. The DNA of the CDR3 is TGTGCCAGCAGTTTGCCTACTTTGCGAGGGAACATTCAGTACTTC. As protein: CASSLPTLRGNIQYF.